This T cell receptor beta chain was documented in a study of blood T cell repertoires in COVID-19. Study at large: From T cells, B-cell-depleted T cells, or PBMCs came the material, which was cDNA or gDNA.

Assay: immunoSEQ multiplex PCR; the TCRdb copy retains only in-frame clones and omits some. The sample carries 200,000 to 300,000 clones, approximately 80% recorded once. Germline CDR1 is MNHEY and CDR2 is SVGAGI. Trimming removed 0 bases from V and 5 bases from J; junction bases left unmatched: 5. CDR3 length: 15 amino acids. The clonotype was recovered from a woman aged 80 or older with acute or convalescent COVID-19. The rearrangement joins TRBV6-5 to TRBJ2-7; the match to TRBD2 covers 9 bases. The sequencing input was peripheral blood. The CDR3 DNA reads as TGTGCCAGCAGTTACTCGATTAGCGGGGGAAACGAGCAGTACTTC. Protein product: CASSYSISGGNEQYF.